Listed below are T cell receptor beta chains from one sample, sequenced in a study of early T cells in non-severe SARS-CoV-2 infection. From the 5' RACE reads, TCRdb called clonotypes with MiXCR, one entry per CDR3 protein. The sample has tens of thousands of distinct CDR3 sequences; about an eighth are singletons. The sequenced sample was whole blood. The receptors derive from an adult who was a healthcare worker with PCR-confirmed SARS-CoV-2 infection or an uninfected control (not recorded which). Both conserved end residues are part of each CDR3. A D gene is named only where the DNA matches it firmly. For some rows the clone size is stated as once, few or many, or as a class when expanded; others skip it.

D gene	J gene	clone size	V gene	CDR3 DNA	CDR3 protein
-	TRBJ2-5	-	TRBV6-2/TRBV6-3	TGTGCCAGCAGTTCATCCCTAAAGACCCAGTACTTC	CASSSSLKTQYF
TRBD1	TRBJ1-1	-	TRBV28	TGTGCCAGCAGGAGGGGGCAGGTAAACACTGAAGCTTTCTTT	CASRRGQVNTEAFF
-	TRBJ1-2	-	TRBV6-6	TGTGCCAGCACCCCCCGGGAAGATGGCTACACCTTC	CASTPREDGYTF
TRBD2	TRBJ2-3	many	TRBV7-6	TGTGCCAGCAGCTTAAGCGGGGGATTCACAGATACGCAGTATTTT	CASSLSGGFTDTQYF
-	TRBJ2-3	-	TRBV5-5	TGTGCCAGCAGCTTGGATCAACCTACAGATACGCGGTATTTT	CASSLDQPTDTRYF
-	TRBJ2-5	-	TRBV6-2/TRBV6-3	TGTGCCAGCAGTTACAGTCTGAGAGAGACCCAGTACTTC	CASSYSLRETQYF
-	TRBJ2-3	-	TRBV29-1	TGCAGCGGGGACACAGGGATTGGCACAGATACGCAGTATTTT	CSGDTGIGTDTQYF
TRBD2	TRBJ2-7	many	TRBV3-1	TGTGCCAGCAGCCAGACTAGCGGCGAGCAGTACTTC	CASSQTSGEQYF
-	TRBJ2-7	-	TRBV5-1	TGCGCCAGCAGCCTGGGGGAGCCCTACGAGCAGTACTTC	CASSLGEPYEQYF
-	TRBJ2-7	few	TRBV18	TGTGCCAGCTCACCGGGGAGCTCCTACGAGCAGTACTTC	CASSPGSSYEQYF
TRBD2	TRBJ2-1	-	TRBV6-6	TGTGCCAGCAGTTACAGCGGGACTACCTACAATGAGCAGTTCTTC	CASSYSGTTYNEQFF
TRBD1	TRBJ1-6	many	TRBV29-1	TGCAGCGTGGCAGGGGGCTCTGATTCACCCCTCCACTTT	CSVAGGSDSPLHF
-	TRBJ1-6	-	TRBV30	TGTGCCTGGAGTTACCCGGGAGTCTCCTATAATTCACCCCTCCACTTT	CAWSYPGVSYNSPLHF
-	TRBJ1-6	many	TRBV18	TGTGCCAGCAGCCCTGGGCAGAATTCACCCCTCCACTTT	CASSPGQNSPLHF
TRBD2	TRBJ2-2	-	TRBV5-8	TGTGCCAGCAGCTATCTAGCGGGCACCACCGGGGAGCTGTTTTTT	CASSYLAGTTGELFF
-	TRBJ1-4	-	TRBV6-2/TRBV6-3	TGTGCCAGCAGTTCGACCCGGAGGGGTCCTAATGAAAAACTGTTTTTT	CASSSTRRGPNEKLFF
TRBD1	TRBJ2-2	few	TRBV7-9	TGTGCCAGCTTTGGGACAGGGAACACCGGGGAGCTGTTTTTT	CASFGTGNTGELFF
-	TRBJ1-1	-	TRBV5-1	TGCGCCAGCAGCTTGGTGACGGGTGGAATGAACACTGAAGCTTTCTTT	CASSLVTGGMNTEAFF
-	TRBJ2-3	-	TRBV29-1	TGCAGCGTTGACGAGCGGTGGGGGGACACAGATACGCAGTATTTT	CSVDERWGDTDTQYF
TRBD2	TRBJ2-1	many	TRBV5-1	TGCGCCAGCAGCCCGAGGACTAGCGTCCATGAGCAGTTCTTC	CASSPRTSVHEQFF
-	TRBJ2-7	many	TRBV12-3/TRBV12-4	TGTGCCAGCAAAAGGACGGACAGCCCCGAGCAGTACTTC	CASKRTDSPEQYF
TRBD1	TRBJ1-1	many	TRBV29-1	TGCAGCGTAGAACAGGGGAGGAACACTGAAGCTTTCTTT	CSVEQGRNTEAFF
TRBD2	TRBJ2-2	-	TRBV12-3/TRBV12-4	TGTGCCAGCAGTTCGAGACTAGCGGGGTACACCGGGGAGCTGTTTTTT	CASSSRLAGYTGELFF
TRBD1	TRBJ2-7	-	TRBV5-6	TGTGCCAGCAGCTTCCAGGGACAGGGGCACGAGCAGTACTTC	CASSFQGQGHEQYF